The rows below give T cell receptor beta chains drawn from one sample of a study of spatial heterogeneity in lung cancer. TCRdb reanalysed the 5' RACE reads using MiXCR and keeps one entry per CDR3 protein. The sample yields about 120,000 distinct CDR3 sequences, 12% seen once. The material sequenced was PBMCs, taken at follow-up. The origin of the receptors is a male donor with early-stage non-small cell lung cancer. Each CDR3 is given with its conserved first and last residue. A D gene is named only where the DNA matches it firmly. Clone sizes are given selectively: once, few, many, or a class where the clone is expanded.

abundance: few; d_gene: NA; v_gene: TRBV2; j_gene: TRBJ2-3; CDR3nt: TGTGCCAGCAGTTCGGCGGATACGCAGTATTTT; CDR3aa: CASSSADTQYF
abundance: NA; d_gene: NA; v_gene: TRBV20-1; j_gene: TRBJ1-1; CDR3nt: TGCAGTGCTCCTCGGACAGTAAGACAAAACACTGAAGCTTTCTTT; CDR3aa: CSAPRTVRQNTEAFF
abundance: NA; d_gene: NA; v_gene: TRBV7-2; j_gene: TRBJ1-1; CDR3nt: TGTGCCAGCAGCAGTCGACAGTACACTGAAGCTTTCTTT; CDR3aa: CASSSRQYTEAFF
abundance: many; d_gene: NA; v_gene: TRBV11-2; j_gene: TRBJ2-3; CDR3nt: TGTGCCAGCAGCTTAGCGGGGGACACAGATACGCAGTATTTT; CDR3aa: CASSLAGDTDTQYF
abundance: NA; d_gene: NA; v_gene: TRBV5-1; j_gene: TRBJ2-5; CDR3nt: TGCGCCAGCAGCTTCATGTACCAAGAGACCCAGTACTTC; CDR3aa: CASSFMYQETQYF
abundance: many; d_gene: NA; v_gene: TRBV30; j_gene: TRBJ2-3; CDR3nt: TGTGCCTGGAGTGGATACCGCACAGATACGCAGTATTTT; CDR3aa: CAWSGYRTDTQYF
abundance: once; d_gene: NA; v_gene: TRBV4-2; j_gene: TRBJ2-3; CDR3nt: TGTGCCAGCAGCCAAGAAGGCTCCGGGACAACTAGCACAGATACGCAGTATTTT; CDR3aa: CASSQEGSGTTSTDTQYF
abundance: many; d_gene: TRBD2; v_gene: TRBV7-9; j_gene: TRBJ2-1; CDR3nt: TGTGCCAGCAGCTTCGCCGGGCGGGGGGTCCTCAATGAGCAGTTCTTC; CDR3aa: CASSFAGRGVLNEQFF
abundance: few; d_gene: NA; v_gene: TRBV20-1; j_gene: TRBJ2-7; CDR3nt: TGCAGTGCTCTCCCGGCCAGCGGCGTTAACGACGAGCAGTACTTC; CDR3aa: CSALPASGVNDEQYF
abundance: NA; d_gene: TRBD1; v_gene: TRBV6-6; j_gene: TRBJ1-2; CDR3nt: TGTGCCAGCAAGACGACAGGGGGCGTTTATGGCTACACCTTC; CDR3aa: CASKTTGGVYGYTF
abundance: few; d_gene: TRBD2; v_gene: TRBV11-3; j_gene: TRBJ2-2; CDR3nt: TGTGCCAGCAGCTCCCGGGGGGGCTCGACCGGGGAGCTGTTTTTT; CDR3aa: CASSSRGGSTGELFF
abundance: NA; d_gene: NA; v_gene: TRBV4-2; j_gene: TRBJ2-5; CDR3nt: TGTGCCAGCAGCCTCCGGACAGAGGGAGAGACCCAGTACTTC; CDR3aa: CASSLRTEGETQYF
abundance: NA; d_gene: TRBD1; v_gene: TRBV12-3/TRBV12-4; j_gene: TRBJ2-5; CDR3nt: TGTGCCAGCAGCAATCGACAGGGGGCCGGAGAGACCCAGTACTTC; CDR3aa: CASSNRQGAGETQYF
abundance: many; d_gene: NA; v_gene: TRBV21-1; j_gene: TRBJ1-4; CDR3nt: TGTGCCAGCAGGGGCTGTACAGGCAGTCGTAATGAAAAACTGTTTTTT; CDR3aa: CASRGCTGSRNEKLFF
abundance: few; d_gene: NA; v_gene: TRBV5-1; j_gene: TRBJ2-5; CDR3nt: TGCGCCAGCAGCCTAGCCCACCCAGGAATGGGGGAGACCCAGTACTTC; CDR3aa: CASSLAHPGMGETQYF
abundance: many; d_gene: TRBD1; v_gene: TRBV7-8; j_gene: TRBJ2-3; CDR3nt: TGTGCCGTATCACTGACAGGGACCCGTCTCACAGATACGCAGTATTTT; CDR3aa: CAVSLTGTRLTDTQYF
abundance: few; d_gene: NA; v_gene: TRBV5-6; j_gene: TRBJ1-1; CDR3nt: TGTGCCAGCAGCACACTGACAGGAGCGAGGAACACTGAAGCTTTCTTT; CDR3aa: CASSTLTGARNTEAFF
abundance: NA; d_gene: NA; v_gene: TRBV7-8; j_gene: TRBJ2-1; CDR3nt: TGTGCCAGCAGCGAACGGGGGACACCCTCCTACAATGAGCAGTTCTTC; CDR3aa: CASSERGTPSYNEQFF
abundance: NA; d_gene: NA; v_gene: TRBV11-2; j_gene: TRBJ2-1; CDR3nt: TGTGCCAGCAGCTTAGATGTCCAGGGGGGACGATTCTTC; CDR3aa: CASSLDVQGGRFF
abundance: few; d_gene: TRBD1; v_gene: TRBV5-1; j_gene: TRBJ2-1; CDR3nt: TGCGCCAGCAGCAAGGGACAGAGAGGGAGCTCCTACAATGAGCAGTTCTTC; CDR3aa: CASSKGQRGSSYNEQFF
abundance: few; d_gene: TRBD2; v_gene: TRBV9; j_gene: TRBJ2-7; CDR3nt: TGTGCCAGCAGCCAGGGACTAGCGGGGAGTCGGTACGAGCAGTACTTC; CDR3aa: CASSQGLAGSRYEQYF
abundance: NA; d_gene: NA; v_gene: TRBV5-1; j_gene: TRBJ1-4; CDR3nt: TGCGCCAGCAGCCAAGGGACAAGTGCTGAAAAACTGTTTTTT; CDR3aa: CASSQGTSAEKLFF
abundance: NA; d_gene: NA; v_gene: TRBV28; j_gene: TRBJ1-5; CDR3nt: TGTGCCAGCAGTTCGGGTCACCAGCCCCAGCATTTT; CDR3aa: CASSSGHQPQHF
abundance: many; d_gene: TRBD1; v_gene: TRBV5-1; j_gene: TRBJ1-1; CDR3nt: TGCGCCAGCAGCGTAGGGACAGCTTCGTTCGCTGAAGCTTTCTTT; CDR3aa: CASSVGTASFAEAFF
abundance: NA; d_gene: NA; v_gene: TRBV3-1; j_gene: TRBJ2-7; CDR3nt: TGTGCCAGCAGCCAAGGAGTGTCGTTCCCCTACGAGCAGTACTTC; CDR3aa: CASSQGVSFPYEQYF
abundance: many; d_gene: TRBD2; v_gene: TRBV7-2; j_gene: TRBJ2-7; CDR3nt: TGTGCCAGCAGCTTACGTAGCGGGGGGGCCGGTGGTGGCTACGAGCAGTACTTC; CDR3aa: CASSLRSGGAGGGYEQYF
abundance: few; d_gene: TRBD1; v_gene: TRBV24-1; j_gene: TRBJ1-5; CDR3nt: TGTGCCACCAGTGATGGGGGACAGGGGTATGGAGCCAATCAGCCCCAGCATTTT; CDR3aa: CATSDGGQGYGANQPQHF
abundance: few; d_gene: NA; v_gene: TRBV19; j_gene: TRBJ1-5; CDR3nt: TGTGCCAGTAGTATAGACCCTAGCCTGACATACGACAGCAATCAGCCCCAGCATTTT; CDR3aa: CASSIDPSLTYDSNQPQHF
abundance: NA; d_gene: NA; v_gene: TRBV24-1; j_gene: TRBJ2-2; CDR3nt: TGTGCCACCAGTGACCCGGGGAGAGATTCCACCGGGGAGCTGTTTTTT; CDR3aa: CATSDPGRDSTGELFF
abundance: medium-sized; d_gene: TRBD1; v_gene: TRBV5-1; j_gene: TRBJ2-5; CDR3nt: TGCGCCAGCAGACCAGGGGGACATCAAGAGACCCAGTACTTC; CDR3aa: CASRPGGHQETQYF
abundance: few; d_gene: NA; v_gene: TRBV20-1; j_gene: TRBJ2-6; CDR3nt: TGCAGTGCTTCACCCTTCTCTGGGGCCAACGTCCTGACTTTC; CDR3aa: CSASPFSGANVLTF
abundance: many; d_gene: NA; v_gene: TRBV27; j_gene: TRBJ1-5; CDR3nt: TGTGCCAGCAGTTTACAGGGCTCCTATCAGCCCCAGCATTTT; CDR3aa: CASSLQGSYQPQHF
abundance: few; d_gene: TRBD2; v_gene: TRBV9; j_gene: TRBJ2-5; CDR3nt: TGTGCCAGCAGCGTAACTAGCGCCAGAGAGACCCAGTACTTC; CDR3aa: CASSVTSARETQYF
abundance: few; d_gene: NA; v_gene: TRBV7-9; j_gene: TRBJ1-6; CDR3nt: TGTGCCAGCACCCCCCAGAACTCCTATAATTCACCCCTCCACTTT; CDR3aa: CASTPQNSYNSPLHF
abundance: many; d_gene: NA; v_gene: TRBV7-9; j_gene: TRBJ2-6; CDR3nt: TGTGCCAGCAGCTTAGTTTCGGGGACTGGGGCCAACGTCCTGACTTTC; CDR3aa: CASSLVSGTGANVLTF
abundance: many; d_gene: NA; v_gene: TRBV19; j_gene: TRBJ2-5; CDR3nt: TGTGCCAGTAGTATTTGGACTGAGGAGACCCAGTACTTC; CDR3aa: CASSIWTEETQYF
abundance: many; d_gene: TRBD1; v_gene: TRBV10-3; j_gene: TRBJ1-4; CDR3nt: TGTGCCATCCAGGGGACAGATGAAAAACTGTTTTTT; CDR3aa: CAIQGTDEKLFF
abundance: many; d_gene: NA; v_gene: TRBV4-1; j_gene: TRBJ1-5; CDR3nt: TGCGCCAGCAGCCGAGAAGCATATAGCAATCAGCCCCAGCATTTT; CDR3aa: CASSREAYSNQPQHF
abundance: few; d_gene: TRBD2; v_gene: TRBV28; j_gene: TRBJ2-1; CDR3nt: TGTGCCAGCAGCTCCGGGGGGACTAGCTCCTACAATGAGCAGTTCTTC; CDR3aa: CASSSGGTSSYNEQFF
abundance: once; d_gene: TRBD1; v_gene: TRBV2; j_gene: TRBJ2-2; CDR3nt: TGTGCCAGCAGGGGACAGGCCACCGGGGAGCTGTTTTTT; CDR3aa: CASRGQATGELFF
abundance: many; d_gene: NA; v_gene: TRBV30; j_gene: TRBJ2-7; CDR3nt: TGTGCCTTAATGCGTGCGTCATCCTACGAGCAGTACTTC; CDR3aa: CALMRASSYEQYF
abundance: NA; d_gene: NA; v_gene: TRBV7-9; j_gene: TRBJ2-5; CDR3nt: TGTGCCAGCAGCTTAGGGGACTTTGTCTCCGAGACCCAGTACTTC; CDR3aa: CASSLGDFVSETQYF
abundance: NA; d_gene: NA; v_gene: TRBV4-3; j_gene: TRBJ1-1; CDR3nt: TGCGCCAGCACCTCCGCGAGGGTGAACACTGAAGCTTTCTTT; CDR3aa: CASTSARVNTEAFF
abundance: NA; d_gene: NA; v_gene: TRBV20-1; j_gene: TRBJ2-3; CDR3nt: TGCAGTGCTAAGGGACAAGCCACAGATACGCAGTATTTT; CDR3aa: CSAKGQATDTQYF
abundance: NA; d_gene: TRBD1; v_gene: TRBV19; j_gene: TRBJ2-3; CDR3nt: TGTGCCAGTACCTCGGACAGGGCCCTTCAGAGGGCGCAGTATTTT; CDR3aa: CASTSDRALQRAQYF
abundance: NA; d_gene: NA; v_gene: TRBV10-1; j_gene: TRBJ2-7; CDR3nt: TGCGCCAGCAGTGACAGGTCCTGGCAGCAGTACTTC; CDR3aa: CASSDRSWQQYF
abundance: many; d_gene: NA; v_gene: TRBV10-3; j_gene: TRBJ2-3; CDR3nt: TGTGCCATCAGCCGTACTGCAGCGGCGTACCGTCCGGACGGAACAGATACGCAGTATTTT; CDR3aa: CAISRTAAAYRPDGTDTQYF
abundance: few; d_gene: TRBD1; v_gene: TRBV29-1; j_gene: TRBJ1-1; CDR3nt: TGCAGCGTTGAAGGGACAGGGAGGGACACTGAAGCTTTCTTT; CDR3aa: CSVEGTGRDTEAFF
abundance: NA; d_gene: NA; v_gene: TRBV4-2; j_gene: TRBJ1-1; CDR3nt: TGTGCCAGCAGCCAACCCCAACACGGAACCACTGAAGCTTTCTTT; CDR3aa: CASSQPQHGTTEAFF
abundance: NA; d_gene: NA; v_gene: TRBV4-1; j_gene: TRBJ1-2; CDR3nt: TGCGCCAGCAGCCTGTTGGCCGGGACAACCAACTATGGCTACACCTTC; CDR3aa: CASSLLAGTTNYGYTF
abundance: NA; d_gene: NA; v_gene: TRBV10-3; j_gene: TRBJ2-3; CDR3nt: TGTGCCATACGGACCCGCACAGATACGCAGTATTTT; CDR3aa: CAIRTRTDTQYF
abundance: many; d_gene: NA; v_gene: TRBV6-6; j_gene: TRBJ2-1; CDR3nt: TGTGCCAGCAGTTACCGGGGCCAAGACCTCAATGAGCAGTTCTTC; CDR3aa: CASSYRGQDLNEQFF
abundance: NA; d_gene: NA; v_gene: TRBV9; j_gene: TRBJ1-1; CDR3nt: TGTGCCAGCAGCGTAGATCCGAAAATGGGCACTGAAGCTTTCTTT; CDR3aa: CASSVDPKMGTEAFF
abundance: NA; d_gene: NA; v_gene: TRBV10-3; j_gene: TRBJ2-6; CDR3nt: TGTGCCATCGCCCCCTCTGGGGCCAACGTCCTGACTTTC; CDR3aa: CAIAPSGANVLTF
abundance: many; d_gene: NA; v_gene: TRBV7-3; j_gene: TRBJ2-1; CDR3nt: TGTGCCAGCAGTCCGGGGGCTAGGCAGGGTGAGCAGTTCTTC; CDR3aa: CASSPGARQGEQFF
abundance: many; d_gene: TRBD1; v_gene: TRBV28; j_gene: TRBJ2-6; CDR3nt: TGTGCCAGCAGCCGCCGGGACAGGGGCACTGGGGCCAACGTCCTGACTTTC; CDR3aa: CASSRRDRGTGANVLTF